This TCR beta chain is drawn from a study of blood T cell repertoires in COVID-19. CDR1 MNHEY and CDR2 SVGEGT come from the germline V gene. The CDR3 runs 15 residues. V was clipped by 6 bases and J by 3 bases; unmatched bases: 8. This table comes from immunoSEQ multiplex PCR, and its TCRdb copy is limited to in-frame clones, with some not included. The sample carries more than 200,000 clones, 80% recorded once. The clonotype was recovered from a woman in her forties with acute COVID-19. The sample comprised PBMCs or T cells enriched from blood (not recorded which). The chain employs TRBV6-2 or TRBV6-3 and TRBJ2-3; 8 bases map to TRBD1. DNA of the CDR3: TGTGCCAGCAGCAGTGACAGGGGTTGGACAGATACGCAGTATTTT. As protein: CASSSDRGWTDTQYF.